A single sample gave rise to the 8 T cell receptor beta chains below, sequenced in a study of a mutant IDH1 vaccine in newly diagnosed glioma. The time point: week 11, during vaccination. Vaccine doses each comprised 300 ug of mutant IDH1 20-mer peptide, with topical imiquimod. No antigens are known for them. Sequencing was performed with immunoSEQ multiplex PCR; in TCRdb, only in-frame clones are kept and a portion is missing. Of over 20,000 clones listed, around 80% are singletons. The material sequenced was PBMCs, taken from a glioma patient whose treatment included an IDH1 peptide vaccine. Receptor source: a man between 35 and 55 years old with glioma.

The chain carries TRBV9 and TRBJ1-2; maybe TRBD1 (5 bases). The CDR3 contains 19 residues. Trimming shortened V by 7 bases and J by 2 bases, and 30 bases separated the two germline ends. The germline gives CDR1 SGDLS, CDR2 YYNGEE. CDR3 loop: CASGPPRRGDGESNYGYTF. The CDR3 DNA sequence: TGTGCCAGCGGCCCACCCAGGAGAGGGGACGGAGAATCGAACTATGGCTACACCTTC.

The rearrangement uses TRBV4-2 and TRBJ1-2; 11 bases match TRBD1. Germline CDR1 and CDR2: LGHNA and YNFKEQ. The CDR3 contains 17 residues. V lost 2 bases to trimming and J lost 8 bases; unmatched junction nucleotides: 13. This CDR3 is CASSQLLRDRGNRGYTF. CDR3 DNA sequence: TGTGCCAGCAGCCAACTATTGCGGGACAGGGGGAATCGAGGCTACACCTTC.

This rearrangement joins TRBV15 to TRBJ2-1; 7 bases line up with TRBD2. After removal of 1 base from V and 3 bases from J, the junction contained 6 bases not matched to a gene. Looked up from germline, CDR1 is LNHNV and CDR2 is YYDKDF (reference sequence). There are 16 residues in the CDR3. CDR3 nucleotide sequence: TGTGCCACCAGCAGAGGGGGGGACTATCGCTACAATGAGCAGTTCTTC. Protein product: CATSRGGDYRYNEQFF.

CDR3: CASSCITFKSVGAVCEQFF. The CDR3, as DNA: TGTGCCAGCAGTTGCATTACATTTAAATCAGTGGGCGCGGTATGTGAGCAGTTCTTC. The rearrangement uses TRBV28 and TRBJ2-1; D is unresolved. The CDR3 sequence is 19 residues long. The V gene lost 4 bases and the J gene lost 9 bases, with 31 bases spanning the gap. Looked up from germline, CDR1 is MDHEN and CDR2 is SYDVKM.

Details on this clone: Additional DNA sequences in this sample encode the identical CDR3. V and J are TRBV4-1 and TRBJ2-3; a possible D gene is TRBD1 (5 bases). The CDR3 loop spans 14 amino acids. V was pared by 4 bases and J by 0 bases, with 8 bases between. CDR1 is MGHRA and CDR2 is YSYEKL in the germline V gene. The CDR3 loop reads CASSPTASTDTQYF. The CDR3 bases are TGCGCCAGCAGCCCGACAGCAAGCACAGATACGCAGTATTTT.

The chain links TRBV6-1 to TRBJ1-2, with no clear D. Germline CDR1 and CDR2: MNHNS and SASEGT. V was shortened by 1 base and J by 6 bases, with 9 bases between the two germline ends. The CDR3 runs to 13 residues. The CDR3 DNA is TGTGCCAGCAGTGAAGATGGGTGGAATGGCTACACCTTC. Its translation is CASSEDGWNGYTF.

The chain recombines TRBV10-3 with TRBJ1-4; D is unclear. The V gene's germline CDR1 is ENHRY and CDR2 SYGVKD. V shed 2 bases and J shed 0 bases, with 10 bases lying between them. The CDR3 is made up of 16 amino acids. For the CDR3, the DNA is TGTGCCATCAGTGAGGCGCCGCCGGCAACTAATGAAAAACTGTTTTTT. This sequence encodes CAISEAPPATNEKLFF.

The V and J genes are TRBV7-8 and TRBJ1-2; weak D call: TRBD1 (5 bases). This CDR3 region has 15 residues. Germline lookup yields CDR1 SGHVS and CDR2 FQNEAQ. Trimming took 3 bases from V and 1 from J, leaving 12 bases between them. The CDR3 region is CASSFYQGRNYGYTF. The CDR3 DNA is TGTGCCAGCAGCTTTTACCAGGGCCGTAACTATGGCTACACCTTC. The entire variable domain, with the rest obtained from reference TRBV7-8 and TRBJ1-2, is as follows: GAGVSQSPRYKVAKRGQDVALRCDPISGHVSLFWYQQALGQGPEFLTYFQNEAQLDKSGLPSDRFFAERPEGSVSTLKIQRTQQEDSAVYLCASSFYQGRNYGYTFGSGTRLTVV.